This T cell receptor (beta chain) is drawn from a study of blood T cell repertoires in COVID-19. Study as a whole: The United States, Italy and Spain supplied acute and convalescent COVID-19 samples. Sources were T cells, B-cell-depleted T cells, or PBMCs; the material itself was cDNA or gDNA.

CDR1 is MDHEN, CDR2 SYDVKM, per germline. Trimming pared 6 bases from V and 1 base from J, leaving 10 bases between. This CDR3 is built from 15 residues. Source study methods: Reference gene primers were amplified, and this amplification served to estimate nucleated cell counts. Using immunoSEQ multiplex PCR, the repertoire was profiled, and TCRdb retains in-frame clones only, with some absent. V, J and clone size reflect that table, while D and trimming were determined from the DNA. The sample comprises about 120,000 clones, roughly 84% of which are singletons, and 3.5% to 4% rests with the top ten.

The receptor was derived from a woman younger than 45 who had recovered from COVID-19. The specimen was PBMCs or T cells enriched from blood (not recorded which). The chain links TRBV28 to TRBJ2-6, with a weak D call TRBD2 (6 bases). CDR3 in amino acids: CASSLRGSGANVLTF. DNA for the CDR3: TGTGCCAGCAGCCTTCGGGGGTCTGGGGCCAACGTCCTGACTTTC.